Sequencing of this T cell receptor (beta chain) was carried out in a study of T cells in Graves' hyperthyroidism and ophthalmopathy. Many counts were recorded for this clonotype. The V segment lost 4 bases and the J segment 6 bases; nucleotides outside the gene matches: 6. Germline CDR1 and CDR2: KGHDR and SFDVKD. CDR3 length: 15 residues. Researchers took RNA transcripts and amplified the TCR beta CDR3 regions from them. Primed by the HTBI set, a first-round RT-PCR was run on the TCR CDR3. In TCRdb, the multiplex PCR reads were re-called with MiXCR into one record per CDR3 protein. The profile shows 550,000 to 600,000 distinct CDR3 sequences, 15% to 20% of them singletons.

The clonotype was recovered from a woman between 18 and 29 years old with Graves' hyperthyroidism. The rearrangement links TRBV24-1 to TRBJ1-2, with 11 bases aligning to TRBD1. The sequenced sample was blood. The CDR3 DNA reads TGTGCCACCAGTGACCGCGGACAGGGGGCAGATGGCTACACCTTC. Amino acids: CATSDRGQGADGYTF.